The 27 T cell receptor beta chains presented below share a single source sample, sequenced in a study of CD8 T cells in Susac syndrome. Random hexamers were used to reverse transcribe the RNA input (about 0.5 to 1 ug). TCRdb redid the calling of the immunoSEQ multiplex PCR reads with MiXCR, one entry per CDR3 protein. The data contain around 160,000 distinct CDR3 sequences, around 94% of them singletons. What was sequenced was CD4+ T cells from PBMCs. Source of these receptors: a human donor in good health.

The chain recombines TRBV4-3 with TRBJ1-2; TRBD1 agrees at 8 bases. The trim removed 3 bases at V and 5 bases at J, leaving 8 bases unmatched. The CDR3 length is 15 residues. CDR1 and CDR2 from the germline V gene are LGHNA and YSLEER. This CDR3 reads CASSQDRAMGYGYTF. As DNA, the CDR3 is TGCGCCAGCAGCCAGGACAGGGCCATGGGGTATGGCTACACCTTC.

The chain combines TRBV7-2 with TRBJ2-7; D possibly matches TRBD1 or TRBD2 (5 bases each). Germline V gene sequence: CDR1 SGHTA, CDR2 FQGNSA. The CDR3 spans 17 residues. The V gene lost 5 bases and the J gene lost 1 base, with 21 bases spanning the gap. DNA for the CDR3: TGTGCCAGCAGCCTTTTTGGGGGTTCAGGAGAGTCCTACGAGCAGTACTTC. It is translated as CASSLFGGSGESYEQYF.

CDR3 residues: CASSEALGQGVGYTF. In nucleotides, the CDR3 is TGTGCCAGCAGTGAAGCGCTTGGACAGGGGGTTGGCTACACCTTC. The rearrangement links TRBV2 to TRBJ1-2; 10 bases match TRBD1. Germline trimming cut 0 bases from V and 7 bases from J; bases unmatched to any gene: 5. This CDR3 has 15 residues. Germline V CDR1 and CDR2: SNHLY, FYNNEI.

The V call is TRBV30, the J call TRBJ2-6; unclear D gene. Per the germline V gene, CDR1 is GTSNPN and CDR2 is SVGIG (reference sequence). The CDR3 has 13 residues. Trimming removed 3 bases at V and 2 bases at J, with 5 bases between. CDR3 coding DNA: TGTGCCTGGAGGATAGCTGGGGCCAACGTCCTGACTTTC. It yields the protein CAWRIAGANVLTF.

V and J are TRBV2 and TRBJ1-1; no definite D call. CDR3 length: 13 residues. Germline CDR1 and CDR2: SNHLY and FYNNEI. The V and J ends lost 11 bases and 5 bases respectively, with 18 bases between them. The chain's CDR3 is CADSRGRATEAFF. The CDR3 DNA sequence: TGTGCCGATTCACGAGGGAGGGCTACTGAAGCTTTCTTT.

The chain recombines TRBV7-9 with TRBJ2-2; D may correspond to TRBD1 or TRBD2 (5 bases each). Germline V CDR1 and CDR2: SEHNR, FQNEAQ (reference sequence). The V gene lost 5 bases and the J gene lost 6 bases, with 10 bases spanning the gap. The CDR3 contains 13 residues. The DNA for the CDR3 is TGTGCCAGCAGCCCCATGGGGGCCGGGGAGCTGTTTTTT. It yields the protein CASSPMGAGELFF.

DNA of the CDR3: TGTGCCAGCAGTTACTCCCTGAACACCGGGGAGCTGTTTTTT. Translating it yields CASSYSLNTGELFF. The V gene is TRBV6-5, the J gene TRBJ2-2; D is uncertain. Germline loops: CDR1 MNHEY, CDR2 SVGAGI. V dropped 0 bases and J dropped 1 base, with 3 bases sitting between them. The CDR3 spans 14 residues.

The V and J genes are TRBV29-1 and TRBJ2-3; 10 positions match TRBD2. CDR1 and CDR2 from the germline V gene are SQVTM and ANQGSEA. V was pared by 3 bases and J by 3 bases, with 6 bases of the junction left unmatched. The CDR3 covers 15 residues. CDR3 region: CSVDSGGAGTDTQYF. The CDR3 bases are TGCAGCGTTGACAGCGGGGGGGCCGGGACAGATACGCAGTATTTT.

This chain uses TRBV20-1 with TRBJ2-3; 11 bases are shared with TRBD2. The CDR3 is 15 residues long. Losses at the gene ends were 5 bases for V and 5 bases for J; bases not matched to a gene: 9. Germline-derived CDR1 and CDR2 are DFQATT and SNEGSKA (reference sequence). Here the CDR3 reads CSALHSGGAVDTQYF. The CDR3, as DNA: TGCAGTGCTTTGCATAGCGGGGGGGCCGTAGATACGCAGTATTTT.

The chain links TRBV24-1 to TRBJ2-3, with 14 nucleotides matching TRBD2. The CDR3 spans 17 residues. Germline V gives CDR1 KGHDR, CDR2 SFDVKD. Trimming at V came to 3 bases and at J to 5 bases, leaving 6 bases not matched to a gene. The CDR3 DNA reads as TGTGCCACCAGTGATCCGGGACTAGCGGGGGCGGTAGATACGCAGTATTTT. Translated: CATSDPGLAGAVDTQYF.

This clonotype is a singleton in its sample. This sequence joins TRBV12-3 or TRBV12-4 and TRBJ2-7; TRBD1 matches at 7 bases. The CDR3 runs 14 residues. V lost 5 bases, J lost 3 bases, and 7 bases stayed unmatched. The CDR3 DNA is TGTGCCAGCAGTGCCAAGACAGGGAACTACGAGCAGTACTTC. Amino acid sequence: CASSAKTGNYEQYF.

The chain links TRBV30 to TRBJ1-5, with a tentative D call TRBD1 (6 bases). V lost 2 bases and J 5 bases, leaving 10 bases between the germline ends. CDR3 length: 13 residues. Germline CDR1 is GTSNPN and CDR2 is SVGIG (reference sequence). The CDR3 nucleotides read TGTGCCTGGAGTCACAGGGTGGATCAGCCCCAGCATTTT. This translates into CAWSHRVDQPQHF.

The genes are TRBV5-1 and TRBJ2-3; 9 bases fit TRBD1. This CDR3 region has 16 residues. The junction had 7 bases not matched to a gene; V was cut back by 3 bases and J by 2 bases. Per germline, CDR1 SGHRS and CDR2 YFSETQ. DNA for the CDR3: TGCGCCAGCAGCTCCACAGGGGGCGGCAACACAGATACGCAGTATTTT. This encodes CASSSTGGGNTDTQYF.

J is TRBJ2-5 and V is TRBV20-1; D possibly corresponds to TRBD1 (5 bases). Between the trimmed V and J ends, which lost 0 bases and 5 bases, there was a span of 13 bases. This CDR3 contains 14 residues. The V gene's germline CDR1 is DFQATT and CDR2 SNEGSKA (reference sequence). In DNA form, the CDR3 reads TGCAGTGCTAGAGATAGAAGGAAGGGGGAGACCCAGTACTTC. Its protein is CSARDRRKGETQYF.

CDR3 DNA: TGTGCCAGTAGTACTTCAGGGGGAAGAGAGACCCAGTACTTC. Protein product: CASSTSGGRETQYF. The genes are TRBV19 and TRBJ2-5; 7 bases fit TRBD1. With 4 bases clipped from V and 4 bases from J, the junction kept 6 bases outside the gene matches. CDR3 size: 14 residues. The germline V gene has CDR1 LNHDA and CDR2 SQIVND (reference sequence). Based on the CDR3 plus reference TRBV19 and TRBJ2-5, the full variable domain is DGGITQSPKYLFRKEGQNVTLSCEQNLNHDAMYWYRQDPGQGLRLIYYSQIVNDFQKGDIAEGYSVSREKKESFPLTVTSAQKNPTAFYLCASSTSGGRETQYFGPGTRLLVL.

The J gene is TRBJ1-2, the V gene TRBV29-1; a weak D match, TRBD1 (6 bases). Germline V gene sequence: CDR1 SQVTM, CDR2 ANQGSEA. V lost 4 bases to trimming and J lost 6 bases, with 12 bases between them. This CDR3 has 12 amino acids. CDR3 region: CSVASTGHGYTF. CDR3 DNA: TGCAGCGTTGCCTCAACAGGGCATGGCTACACCTTC.

The chain uses TRBV7-2 and TRBJ2-2, with D uncertain. The CDR3 loop spans 10 amino acids. From germline, CDR1 is SGHTA and CDR2 FQGNSA. Trimming took 1 base from V and 9 from J, leaving 0 bases between them. CDR3 DNA: TGTGCCAGCAGCTTAGGGGAGCTGTTTTTT. Residues: CASSLGELFF.

The J gene is TRBJ1-1, the V gene TRBV12-3 or TRBV12-4; 9 bases map to TRBD1. The V and J ends lost 2 bases and 4 bases, in that order; junction bases with no gene match: 2. The CDR3 is 14 amino acids. CDR3 bases: TGTGCCAGCAGTTTAACAGGGGGCTTCACTGAAGCTTTCTTT. Amino acid sequence: CASSLTGGFTEAFF.

This rearrangement joins TRBV7-2 to TRBJ1-1, with 8 nucleotides matching TRBD1. The CDR3 is 14 amino acids. Germline CDR1 reads SGHTA; CDR2 reads FQGNSA. The ends lost 6 bases at V and 2 bases at J; junction bases unmatched: 5. The CDR3 is CASRTGTGNTEAFF. CDR3 DNA: TGTGCCAGCAGGACCGGGACAGGTAACACTGAAGCTTTCTTT.

V is TRBV9 and J is TRBJ2-3; possible D gene TRBD1, 6 bases. Trimming cost V 0 bases and J 2 bases, with 10 bases left between them. Germline V lookup: CDR1 SGDLS, CDR2 YYNGEE. This CDR3 region has 15 residues. Written as DNA, the CDR3 is TGTGCCAGCAGCGTAGGGACAGTTGTCACAGATACGCAGTATTTT. This gives the protein CASSVGTVVTDTQYF.

This rearrangement joins TRBV7-9 to TRBJ1-5; D is possibly TRBD1 (5 bases). The CDR3 is 15 amino acids. V lost 4 bases and J 2 bases, leaving 12 bases between the germline ends. Germline V gene sequence: CDR1 SEHNR, CDR2 FQNEAQ (reference sequence). CDR3 amino acids: CASSSGRIGNQPQHF. Here the CDR3 DNA reads TGTGCCAGCAGCTCAGGGAGAATTGGCAATCAGCCCCAGCATTTT.

The CDR3 DNA sequence: TGTGCCAGCAGCTTGCTGGGCCATACAAATCAGCCCCAGCATTTT. It codes for CASSLLGHTNQPQHF. This rearrangement joins TRBV5-6 to TRBJ1-5; the D is unclear. Looked up from germline, CDR1 is SGHDT and CDR2 is YYEEEE. The V end was cut by 1 base, the J end by 4 bases, with 12 bases between. This CDR3 spans 15 amino acids.

This chain links TRBV19 with TRBJ1-2, with D unresolved. This CDR3 comprises 13 residues. Germline V gives CDR1 LNHDA, CDR2 SQIVND (reference sequence). V was trimmed by 3 bases and J by 13 bases, leaving 18 bases between them. The CDR3 sequence: CASSMTSMTPTTF. The CDR3 coding sequence is TGTGCCAGTAGTATGACCTCGATGACACCCACCACCTTC.

The V gene is TRBV7-9, the J gene TRBJ2-3; 9 nucleotides match TRBD1. Germline-derived CDR1 and CDR2 are SEHNR and FQNEAQ (reference sequence). V lost 6 bases to trimming and J lost 4 bases; unmatched junction nucleotides: 8. The CDR3 totals 15 residues. The CDR3 nucleotides read TGTGCCAGCAGGCCCGGGACAGGGAGTGCAGATACGCAGTATTTT. Its protein is CASRPGTGSADTQYF. The full variable domain, its missing parts supplied by reference TRBV7-9 and TRBJ2-3, is DTGVSQNPRHKITKRGQNVTFRCDPISEHNRLYWYRQTLGQGPEFLTYFQNEAQLEKSRLLSDRFSAERPKGSFSTLEIQRTEQGDSAMYLCASRPGTGSADTQYFGPGTRLTVL.

Only one count was recorded for this clonotype. The V gene is TRBV5-1, the J gene TRBJ2-7; tentative D call: TRBD1 (6 bases). CDR3 length: 14 residues. Germline V gene lookup returns CDR1 SGHRS and CDR2 YFSETQ. Trimming stripped 1 base from V and 5 bases from J, with 13 bases between. The CDR3, as DNA: TGCGCCAGCAGCTTGATGCAGGGGACCCACGAGCAGTACTTC. This encodes CASSLMQGTHEQYF.

The chain employs TRBV25-1 and TRBJ1-2; tentatively, D is TRBD1 (6 bases). CDR3 size: 11 residues. Per germline, CDR1 MGHDK and CDR2 SYGVNS. V was cut by 4 bases and J by 8 bases, with 8 bases left in between. The CDR3 spells CASSGGGGYTF. CDR3 nucleotides: TGTGCCAGCAGTGGAGGGGGAGGCTACACCTTC.

The V gene is TRBV5-1, the J gene TRBJ2-1, with D possibly TRBD2 on 6 matching bases. Trimming removed 4 bases at V and 8 bases at J, with 13 bases between. From germline, CDR1 is SGHRS and CDR2 YFSETQ. This CDR3 has 13 amino acids. Written as DNA, the CDR3 is TGCGCCAGCAGCCCCGATGGCGGGGATGAGCAGTTCTTC. Amino acid sequence: CASSPDGGDEQFF.